The 18 T cell receptor beta chains given below trace back to one sample, sequenced in a study of CD8 T cells in Susac syndrome. Random-hexamer reverse transcription was applied to about 0.5 to 1 ug RNA. TCRdb independently ran MiXCR on the immunoSEQ multiplex PCR reads; one entry per CDR3 protein. The repertoire consists of 150,000 or so distinct CDR3 sequences, with around 96% occurring once and the leading ten covering roughly 0.21%. Sequences were obtained from CD8+ T cells from PBMCs. The receptors were gathered from a human donor with multiple sclerosis.

The chain has TRBV27 and TRBJ2-7, with D hard to call. The CDR3 is made up of 12 amino acids. Germline V gives CDR1 MNHEY, CDR2 SMNVEV (reference sequence). The V end lost 7 bases, the J end lost 4 bases, and 11 bases lay between the germline ends. CDR3 sequence (DNA): TGTGCCAGCATCAGCAATCTTTACGAGCAGTACTTC. Protein: CASISNLYEQYF.

The V call is TRBV15, the J call TRBJ1-6; D might be TRBD1 (6 bases). This CDR3 has 15 amino acids. V was shortened by 0 bases and J by 9 bases, with 12 bases between the two germline ends. CDR1 is LNHNV, CDR2 YYDKDF, per germline (reference sequence). The CDR3 region is CATSRDLQGGSPLHF. The CDR3 DNA sequence: TGTGCCACCAGCAGAGATTTACAGGGTGGTTCACCCCTCCACTTT. Full variable domain (outside the CDR3, taken from reference TRBV15 and TRBJ1-6): DAMVIQNPRYQVTQFGKPVTLSCSQTLNHNVMYWYQQKSSQAPKLLFHYYDKDFNNEADTPDNFQSRRPNTSFCFLDIRSPGLGDTAMYLCATSRDLQGGSPLHFGNGTRLTVT.

The chain employs TRBV13 and TRBJ1-2, with D unresolved. The CDR3 is 15 amino acids. Deletions cut 1 base from V and 4 bases from J, with 13 bases between. Germline CDR1 and CDR2: PRHDT and FYEKMQ (reference sequence). The CDR3 sequence is CASSLASPGTYGYTF. CDR3 nucleotides: TGTGCCAGCAGCTTAGCATCGCCCGGAACCTATGGCTACACCTTC.

This clonotype was picked up one time. This chain connects TRBV20-1 to TRBJ2-6; D call uncertain. Trimming cost V 1 base and J 0 bases, with 4 bases left between them. CDR3 length: 14 amino acids. CDR1 is DFQATT, CDR2 SNEGSKA, per germline (reference sequence). The CDR3, as DNA: TGCAGTGCTAGAGCCCTCTCTGGGGCCAACGTCCTGACTTTC. The encoded protein is CSARALSGANVLTF.

V usage is TRBV20-1 and J usage is TRBJ1-2; 7 bases map to TRBD1. V gave up 2 bases and J gave up 3 bases; unmatched junction bases: 15. In germline, CDR1 is DFQATT, CDR2 SNEGSKA (reference sequence). This CDR3 comprises 17 residues. CDR3 loop: CSARLNRGQRQYYGYTF. The CDR3 coding sequence is TGCAGTGCTAGACTAAACAGGGGCCAGAGACAGTACTATGGCTACACCTTC.

The rearrangement uses TRBV23-1 and TRBJ2-7; D is possibly TRBD1 or TRBD2 (5 bases each). TRBV23-1 is an ORF, and what it does is uncertain. Trimming pared 2 bases from V and 1 base from J, leaving 15 bases between. The CDR3 runs 16 residues. The CDR3 spells CASSQKVVGVSYEQYF. CDR3 sequence (DNA): TGCGCCAGCAGTCAAAAGGTCGTGGGGGTTTCCTACGAGCAGTACTTC.

The chain uses TRBV2 and TRBJ1-1; 7 bases map to TRBD1. The germline V gene encodes CDR1 SNHLY and CDR2 FYNNEI. Trimming removed 11 bases from V and 1 base from J; junction bases left unmatched: 4. The CDR3 has 12 amino acids. The CDR3, as DNA: TGTGCCGGACAGGCGTCGAACACTGAAGCTTTCTTT. It translates to CAGQASNTEAFF.

V usage is TRBV4-2 and J usage is TRBJ2-1; possible D gene TRBD2, 6 bases. V shed 0 bases and J shed 5 bases, with 14 bases lying between them. The CDR3 sequence is 16 residues long. Germline V gives CDR1 LGHNA, CDR2 YNFKEQ. CDR3 DNA: TGTGCCAGCAGCCAAGATTGGAGCGGGTTCCACAATGAGCAGTTCTTC. Protein product: CASSQDWSGFHNEQFF.

The rearrangement joins TRBV10-2 to TRBJ2-7; 7 positions agree with TRBD2. CDR1 and CDR2 (germline): WSHSY, SAAADI. Trimming at V came to 4 bases and at J to 6 bases, leaving 6 bases not matched to a gene. The CDR3 runs 13 residues. As DNA, the CDR3 is TGCGCCAGCAGTGGGACTAGGAGAGGCGAGCAGTACTTC. Protein sequence: CASSGTRRGEQYF.

V usage is TRBV9 and J usage is TRBJ1-6; D ambiguous. The CDR3 is made up of 15 amino acids. CDR1 and CDR2 (germline): SGDLS, YYNGEE. V lost 0 bases, J lost 9 bases, and 13 bases lay in between. CDR3 coding DNA: TGTGCCAGCAGCGTAGCGGACGGGATGGGTTCACCCCTCCACTTT. Translating gives CASSVADGMGSPLHF.

The chain is built from TRBV23-1 and TRBJ2-3; D gene uncertain. TRBV23-1 is filed as an ORF, its function uncertain. V shed 3 bases and J shed 3 bases, with 4 bases lying between them. The CDR3 runs to 12 residues. The CDR3 region has the DNA TGCGCCAGCAGTCATCAAACAGATACGCAGTATTTT. The encoded protein is CASSHQTDTQYF.

The chain combines TRBV19 with TRBJ2-7, with D maybe TRBD1 (6 bases). Germline V lookup: CDR1 LNHDA, CDR2 SQIVND (reference sequence). Trimming stripped 5 bases from V and 6 bases from J, with 11 bases between. This CDR3 has 12 residues. The CDR3 is CASSAGVGEQYF. DNA of the CDR3: TGTGCCAGTAGTGCAGGGGTCGGCGAGCAGTACTTC. The whole variable domain, filled in from reference TRBV19 and TRBJ2-7, reads DGGITQSPKYLFRKEGQNVTLSCEQNLNHDAMYWYRQDPGQGLRLIYYSQIVNDFQKGDIAEGYSVSREKKESFPLTVTSAQKNPTAFYLCASSAGVGEQYFGPGTRLTVT.

The J gene is TRBJ2-5, the V gene TRBV18; 8 bases are shared with TRBD2. Germline values: CDR1 KGHSH, CDR2 LQKENI. J was trimmed by 2 bases and V by 2 bases; bases with no gene match: 4. The CDR3 is 15 residues long. This CDR3 reads CASSPSAGEQETQYF. CDR3 coding DNA: TGTGCCAGCTCACCATCAGCGGGGGAACAAGAGACCCAGTACTTC.

The chain couples TRBV29-1 to TRBJ2-1; either TRBD1 or TRBD2 may fit D (5 bases each). Germline CDR1 SQVTM, CDR2 ANQGSEA. The CDR3 runs to 12 residues. Trimming shortened V by 2 bases and J by 12 bases, and 14 bases separated the two germline ends. This CDR3 is CSVEREGHAQFF. The CDR3 DNA reads TGCAGCGTTGAACGGGAAGGACACGCGCAGTTCTTC.

The chain joins TRBV4-1 to TRBJ2-7, with TRBD2 matching over 11 bases. The CDR3 is 16 amino acids. J was trimmed by 0 bases and V by 2 bases; bases with no gene match: 3. Germline CDR1 and CDR2: MGHRA and YSYEKL. Here the CDR3 reads CASSQTSGGSSYEQYF. CDR3 nucleotide sequence: TGCGCCAGCAGCCAAACTAGCGGGGGTAGCTCCTACGAGCAGTACTTC.

The gene calls are TRBV28 and TRBJ2-1; tentatively, D is TRBD1 or TRBD2 (6 bases each). Germline CDR1 MDHEN, CDR2 SYDVKM. V was cut by 5 bases and J by 3 bases, with 20 bases left in between. The length of the CDR3 is 17 residues. The CDR3 coding sequence is TGTGCCAGCAGTCATAATCCAGGAAGGGGGGACTACAATGAGCAGTTCTTC. Protein product: CASSHNPGRGDYNEQFF.

Only one count was recorded for this clonotype. The J gene is TRBJ2-2, the V gene TRBV29-1; D is unclear. Trimming pared 0 bases from V and 4 bases from J, leaving 9 bases between. The CDR3 length is 14 residues. Germline loops: CDR1 SQVTM, CDR2 ANQGSEA. The CDR3 region has the DNA TGCAGCGTTGAAGATAAAGCCTCCACCGGGGAGCTGTTTTTT. Protein sequence: CSVEDKASTGELFF.

The gene calls are TRBV7-9 and TRBJ2-5; TRBD2 aligns across 8 bases. This CDR3 comprises 14 residues. The V and J ends lost 4 bases and 1 base, in that order; junction bases with no gene match: 2. Germline loops: CDR1 SEHNR, CDR2 FQNEAQ (reference sequence). CDR3 amino acids: CASSSAGGQETQYF. The CDR3 DNA is TGTGCCAGCAGCTCCGCGGGGGGCCAAGAGACCCAGTACTTC.